This T cell receptor beta chain was identified in a study of blood T cell repertoires in COVID-19. At the level of the study: PBMCs, B-cell-depleted T cells, or T cells provided the cDNA or gDNA that made up the material.

Sequenced by immunoSEQ multiplex PCR; TCRdb stores in-frame clones only, minus some. The repertoire has 25,000 to 35,000 clones, about 89% of them found once; the top ten carry more than 8%. Sequenced sample: peripheral blood. This TCR derives from a human donor with active COVID-19. The donor label of this sample is uncertain.

CDR3 nucleotide sequence: TGTGCCAGCAGTTCCGCGAATACGCAGTATTTT. Protein product: CASSSANTQYF. The chain employs TRBV12-3 or TRBV12-4 and TRBJ2-3; D is unclear. V was shortened by 4 bases and J by 7 bases, with 6 bases between the two germline ends. CDR3 size: 11 residues.